This entry concerns a single T cell receptor beta chain. Its antigen is still unknown. This sample was taken from a study of T cell responses to AZD1222 COVID-19 vaccine. The table came from immunoSEQ multiplex PCR; TCRdb's copy has only in-frame clones and leaves some out. This sample has roughly 130,000 clones, with 86% found just once. This CDR3 region has 12 residues. V gave up 4 bases and J gave up 11 bases, with 17 bases separating them. Per the germline V gene, CDR1 is SQVTM and CDR2 is ANQGSEA. General study points: Donors were chiefly white British, with a greater number of females, and clonal diversity was perhaps underestimated. After the peak T cell response, and only then, were repertoires sampled.

The source of this sequence is an adult in good health. The rearrangement links TRBV29-1 to TRBJ1-2; D remains unclear. This material consisted of peripheral blood, taken on day 0 of AZD1222 vaccination. This CDR3 reads CSVGAGTEEYTF. The CDR3 nucleotides are TGCAGCGTTGGTGCAGGCACCGAGGAGTACACCTTC.